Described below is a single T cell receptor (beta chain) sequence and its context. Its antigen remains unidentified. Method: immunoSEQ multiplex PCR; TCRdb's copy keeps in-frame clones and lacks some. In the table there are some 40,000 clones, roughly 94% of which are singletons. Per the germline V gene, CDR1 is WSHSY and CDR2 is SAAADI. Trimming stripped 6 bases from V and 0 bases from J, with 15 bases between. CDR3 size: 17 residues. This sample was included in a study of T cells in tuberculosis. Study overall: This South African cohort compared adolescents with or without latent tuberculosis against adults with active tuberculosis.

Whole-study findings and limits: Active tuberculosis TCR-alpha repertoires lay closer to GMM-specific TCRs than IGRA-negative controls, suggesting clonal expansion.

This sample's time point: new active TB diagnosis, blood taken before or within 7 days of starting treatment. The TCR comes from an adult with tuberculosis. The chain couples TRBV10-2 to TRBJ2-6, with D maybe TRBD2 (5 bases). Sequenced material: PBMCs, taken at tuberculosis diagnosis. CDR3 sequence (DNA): TGCGCCAGCAGCCGGACGGGGATGAGCTCTGGGGCCAACGTCCTGACTTTC. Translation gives CASSRTGMSSGANVLTF.